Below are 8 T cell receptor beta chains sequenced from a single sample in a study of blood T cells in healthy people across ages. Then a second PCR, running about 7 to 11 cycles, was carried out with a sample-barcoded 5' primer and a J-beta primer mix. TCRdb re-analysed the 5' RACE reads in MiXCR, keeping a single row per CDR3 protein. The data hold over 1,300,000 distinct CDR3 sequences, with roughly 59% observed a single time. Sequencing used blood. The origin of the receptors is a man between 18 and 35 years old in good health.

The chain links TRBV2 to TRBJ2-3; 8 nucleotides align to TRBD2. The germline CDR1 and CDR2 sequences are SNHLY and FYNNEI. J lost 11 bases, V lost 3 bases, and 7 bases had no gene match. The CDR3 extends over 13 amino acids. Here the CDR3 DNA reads TGTGCCAGCAGTGACGCGGGAGGACTCTGGCAGTATTTT. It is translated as CASSDAGGLWQYF.

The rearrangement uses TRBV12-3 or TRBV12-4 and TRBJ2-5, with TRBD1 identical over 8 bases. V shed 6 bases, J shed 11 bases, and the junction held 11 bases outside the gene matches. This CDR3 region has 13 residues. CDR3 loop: CASRIAGGREQYF. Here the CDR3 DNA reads TGTGCCAGCAGGATAGCAGGGGGCAGGGAGCAGTACTTC.

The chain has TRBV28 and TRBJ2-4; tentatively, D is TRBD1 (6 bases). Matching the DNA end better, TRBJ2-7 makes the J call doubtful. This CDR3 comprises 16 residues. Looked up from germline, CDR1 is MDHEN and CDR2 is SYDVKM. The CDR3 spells CASSLWAGVVTHEQYF. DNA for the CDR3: TGTGCCAGCAGTTTATGGGCAGGGGTCGTCACCCACGAGCAGTACTTC.

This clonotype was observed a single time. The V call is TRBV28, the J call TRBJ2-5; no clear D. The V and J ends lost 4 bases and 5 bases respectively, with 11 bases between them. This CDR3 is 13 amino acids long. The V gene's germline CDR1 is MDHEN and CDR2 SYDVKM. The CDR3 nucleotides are TGTGCCAGCAGTTCGATCGGCCCTGAGACCCAGTACTTC. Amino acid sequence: CASSSIGPETQYF.

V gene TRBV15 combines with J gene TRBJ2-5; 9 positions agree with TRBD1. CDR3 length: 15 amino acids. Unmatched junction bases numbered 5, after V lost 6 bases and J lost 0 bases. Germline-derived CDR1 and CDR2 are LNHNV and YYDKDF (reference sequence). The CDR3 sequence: CATSPGQGYQETQYF. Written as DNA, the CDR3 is TGTGCCACCAGTCCGGGACAGGGTTACCAAGAGACCCAGTACTTC.

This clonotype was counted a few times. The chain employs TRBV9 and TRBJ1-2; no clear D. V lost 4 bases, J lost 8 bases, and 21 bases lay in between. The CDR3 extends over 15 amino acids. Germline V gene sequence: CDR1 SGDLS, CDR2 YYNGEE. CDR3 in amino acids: CASSKGTQDLEGYTF. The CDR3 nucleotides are TGTGCCAGCAGCAAAGGAACCCAAGACTTGGAGGGCTACACCTTC.

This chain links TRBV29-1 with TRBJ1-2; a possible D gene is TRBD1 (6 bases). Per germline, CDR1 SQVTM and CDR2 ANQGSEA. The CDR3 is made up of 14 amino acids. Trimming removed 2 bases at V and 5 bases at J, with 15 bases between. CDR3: CSVERGGAEYGYTF. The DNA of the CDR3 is TGCAGCGTTGAAAGGGGGGGCGCAGAGTATGGCTACACCTTC. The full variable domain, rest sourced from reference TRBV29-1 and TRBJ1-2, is SAVISQKPSRDICQRGTSLTIQCQVDSQVTMMFWYRQQPGQSLTLIATANQGSEATYESGFVIDKFPISRPNLTFSTLTVSNMSPEDSSIYLCSVERGGAEYGYTFGSGTRLTVV.

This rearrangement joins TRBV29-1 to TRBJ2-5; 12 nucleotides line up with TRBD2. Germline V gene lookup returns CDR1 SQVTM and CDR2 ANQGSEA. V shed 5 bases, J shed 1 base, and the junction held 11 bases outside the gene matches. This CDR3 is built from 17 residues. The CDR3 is CSVQGLTSGRGQETQYF. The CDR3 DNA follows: TGCAGCGTTCAGGGGTTGACTAGCGGGAGAGGCCAAGAGACCCAGTACTTC.